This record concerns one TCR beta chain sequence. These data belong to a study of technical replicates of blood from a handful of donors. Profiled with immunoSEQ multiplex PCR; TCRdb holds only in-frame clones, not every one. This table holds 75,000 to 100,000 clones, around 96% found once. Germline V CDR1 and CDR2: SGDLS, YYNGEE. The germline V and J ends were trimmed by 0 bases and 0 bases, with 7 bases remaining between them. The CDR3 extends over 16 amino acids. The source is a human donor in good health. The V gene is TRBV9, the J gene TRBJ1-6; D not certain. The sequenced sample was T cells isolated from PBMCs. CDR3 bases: TGTGCCAGCAGCGTAGATCCGAGCTCCTATAATTCACCCCTCCACTTT. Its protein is CASSVDPSSYNSPLHF. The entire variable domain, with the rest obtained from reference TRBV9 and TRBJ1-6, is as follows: DSGVTQTPKHLITATGQRVTLRCSPRSGDLSVYWYQQSLDQGLQFLIQYYNGEERAKGNILERFSAQQFPDLHSELNLSSLELGDSALYFCASSVDPSSYNSPLHFGNGTRLTVT.